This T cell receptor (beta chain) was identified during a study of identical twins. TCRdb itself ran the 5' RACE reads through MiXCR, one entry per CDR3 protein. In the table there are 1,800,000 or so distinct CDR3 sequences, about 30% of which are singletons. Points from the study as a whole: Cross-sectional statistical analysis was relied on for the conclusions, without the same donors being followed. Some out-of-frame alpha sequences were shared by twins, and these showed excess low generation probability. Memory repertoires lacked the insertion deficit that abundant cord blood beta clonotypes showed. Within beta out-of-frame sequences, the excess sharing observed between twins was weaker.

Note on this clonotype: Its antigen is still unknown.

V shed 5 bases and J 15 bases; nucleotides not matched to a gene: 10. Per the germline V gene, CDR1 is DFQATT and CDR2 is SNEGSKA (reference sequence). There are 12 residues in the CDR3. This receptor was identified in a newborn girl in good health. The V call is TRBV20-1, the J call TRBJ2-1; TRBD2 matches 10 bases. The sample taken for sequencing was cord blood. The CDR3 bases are TGCAGTGCTTGGACTAGCGGTAGGGCGGCGTTCTTC. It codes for CSAWTSGRAAFF.